This TCR beta chain was profiled in a study of early T cells in non-severe SARS-CoV-2 infection (dated by TCRdb to 2020 to 2023). Notes on the research overall: Because TCR sequencing relied on bulk RNA taken from unsorted whole blood, pairing of alpha and beta chains was not possible. On the study overall, not on this receptor specifically: VDJdb matching was skewed toward anti-spike CD8 responses, so virus-specific expansions were likely underestimated and private and CD4 specificities were missed.

The study was a case-control design nested within a healthcare worker cohort in London, UK, with weekly nasopharyngeal swab PCR tests and blood sampling. Between 23 and 31 March 2020, the week of the UK lockdown, healthcare workers were enrolled and then followed up weekly for as long as 16 weeks. The method behind the library was 5' RACE. Sequencing took place on a NextSeq 500. In the TCR library protocol, unique molecular identifiers were attached to individual cDNA molecules to correct for PCR bias and sequencing error. TCR alpha and beta chains were both sequenced, and the abundances of alpha and beta sequences in each sample were closely correlated with each other. The original pipeline was this. Decombinator V4 was used to annotate TCR sequences for V gene, J gene and CDR3. TCRs were defined as expanded if a significant change between any two time points was detected under a Poisson model with p below 0.0001. Abundances of TCRs were expressed as counts per million after normalisation to the total number of TCRs sequenced in each sample. MAIT TCRs were defined by TRAV1-2 paired with TRAJ12, TRAJ20 or TRAJ33, and iNKT TCRs by TRAV10 paired with TRAJ18. VDJdb, accessed on 1 November 2021, was searched for TCRs annotated for CMV, EBV and SARS-CoV-2, and TCRs annotated for more than one antigen were excluded. Using fastp at Q25 and MiXCR, TCRdb reprocessed the public reads and kept productive beta chains. Rows are unified per CDR3 protein, each entry keeping the most common DNA and genes. The V and J calls come from TCRdb's annotation, not from the publication. A total of approximately 35,000 distinct CDR3 sequences appear in this sample, approximately 5% of them only once. 10% to 15% of the sample comes from the top ten.

This clonotype was observed a handful of times. No antigen is known for it. No much larger clone exists at a distance of one base, and base qualities are not known. From the cysteine up to the phenylalanine, the CDR3 has a length of 16 residues. Only the CDR3 DNA is retained, 48 bases long and in frame from the first base. CDR1 and CDR2 were assigned from the germline V gene as SGHVS and FNYEAQ. Deletion took 2 bases off V and 4 bases off J, with a span of 15 bases between the germline ends. The TCR comes from an adult who was a healthcare worker with PCR-confirmed SARS-CoV-2 infection or an uninfected control (not recorded which). The rearrangement joined TRBV7-6 to TRBJ2-1; 5 matching bases give a weak D call of TRBD1. The sequencing input was whole blood. CDR3 sequence: CASSLRLGPVYNEQFF. In nucleotides, the sequence is TGTGCCAGCAGCTTACGGCTGGGGCCAGTTTACAATGAGCAGTTCTTC.